The 23 T cell receptor beta chains listed next were all sequenced from one sample in a study of radiation and T cells in renal cell carcinoma. This sample's time point: blood 2 weeks post-SBRT. Indicated treatment: 15 Gy SBRT to primary tumor, nephrectomy 4 weeks later. Profiling relied on immunoSEQ multiplex PCR, and the TCRdb table lists in-frame clones only, not all of them. The data show over 60,000 clones, roughly four fifths seen once. This sample comprised blood, obtained from a patient whose treatment included radiotherapy and nephrectomy. The receptors shown here come from a man aged 55 to 69 with renal cell carcinoma.

The rearrangement links TRBV5-1 to TRBJ1-2; perhaps TRBD1 as D (6 bases). Trimming removed 0 bases from V and 4 bases from J, with 13 bases in between. Germline V gene data show CDR1 as SGHRS and CDR2 as YFSETQ. The length of the CDR3 is 15 residues. CDR3 sequence reads: CASSLAREGGYGYTF. The CDR3 DNA follows: TGCGCCAGCAGCTTGGCCCGAGAAGGGGGCTATGGCTACACCTTC. Full variable domain (missing parts from reference TRBV5-1 and TRBJ1-2): KAGVTQTPRYLIKTRGQQVTLSCSPISGHRSVSWYQQTPGQGLQFLFEYFSETQRNKGNFPGRFSGRQFSNSRSEMNVSTLELGDSALYLCASSLAREGGYGYTFGSGTRLTVV.

Many counts were recorded for this clone. The gene calls are TRBV10-3 and TRBJ1-3; D gene unclear. Trimming removed 3 bases from V and 4 bases from J, with 10 bases in between. This CDR3 has 14 residues. Germline CDR1 and CDR2: ENHRY and SYGVKD. Written as DNA, the CDR3 is TGTGCCATCAGTGAACGGGTTTTAGGAAACACCATATATTTT. As protein: CAISERVLGNTIYF.

This clone has just a few counts. The rearrangement joins TRBV18 to TRBJ1-4, with 7 bases lining up with TRBD1. Germline loops: CDR1 KGHSH, CDR2 LQKENI. This CDR3 spans 16 amino acids. The trim removed 3 bases at V and 4 bases at J, leaving 8 bases unmatched. Here the CDR3 DNA reads TGTGCCAGCTCACCGGGGACAGAGGCCTTTAATGAAAAACTGTTTTTT. The encoded protein is CASSPGTEAFNEKLFF.

J is TRBJ1-4 and V is TRBV19; perhaps TRBD1 as D (5 bases). The CDR3 totals 16 residues. Trimming took off 4 bases at V and 4 bases at J, with 16 bases between the two ends. The germline V gene has CDR1 LNHDA and CDR2 SQIVND (reference sequence). CDR3 residues: CASSNPATAHNEKLFF. In DNA form, the CDR3 reads TGTGCCAGTAGTAACCCCGCGACAGCCCATAATGAAAAACTGTTTTTT.

The genes are TRBV19 and TRBJ2-2; maybe TRBD2 (7 bases). The CDR3 sequence is 15 residues long. V shed 10 bases and J shed 4 bases, with 19 bases lying between them. The V gene's germline CDR1 is LNHDA and CDR2 SQIVND (reference sequence). CDR3 in amino acids: CATDKAGASTGELFF. The CDR3 DNA sequence: TGTGCCACCGACAAGGCGGGGGCAAGCACCGGGGAGCTGTTTTTT.

The rearrangement joins TRBV27 to TRBJ2-7, with D possibly matching TRBD1 (6 bases). In germline, CDR1 is MNHEY, CDR2 SMNVEV (reference sequence). The V end lost 0 bases, the J end lost 2 bases, and 14 bases lay between the germline ends. CDR3 length: 16 amino acids. The CDR3 nucleotides read TGTGCCAGCAGTTTATCCTATAGGACAGTCACCTACGAGCAGTACTTC. This sequence encodes CASSLSYRTVTYEQYF.

The chain joins TRBV6-5 to TRBJ2-5; the D call may be TRBD1 or TRBD2 (5 bases each). This CDR3 region has 15 residues. The germline V gene encodes CDR1 MNHEY and CDR2 SVGAGI. Trimming cost V 4 bases and J 5 bases, with 17 bases left between them. The CDR3 region has the DNA TGTGCCAGCAGTTCCGACCGGGACCCCGGCGAGACCCAGTACTTC. This encodes CASSSDRDPGETQYF.

CDR3 in DNA: TGTGCCAGCAGCTCCAACCCGAGGACTAGCGGGAGCTACAATGAGCAGTTCTTC. Translated: CASSSNPRTSGSYNEQFF. The chain is built from TRBV7-7 and TRBJ2-1; TRBD2 aligns across 13 bases. The CDR3 covers 18 residues. The V gene's germline CDR1 is SSHAT and CDR2 FNYEAQ (reference sequence). V lost 4 bases and J lost 3; bases outside the gene matches: 9.

The chain joins TRBV7-9 to TRBJ1-4, with 8 bases fitting TRBD1. The CDR3 is made up of 15 amino acids. V shed 5 bases and J 5 bases; nucleotides not matched to a gene: 7. Germline values: CDR1 SEHNR, CDR2 FQNEAQ (reference sequence). The CDR3 region is CASSPTGVPNEKLFF. CDR3 nucleotide sequence: TGTGCCAGCAGCCCGACAGGGGTTCCGAATGAAAAACTGTTTTTT.

This rearrangement joins TRBV30 to TRBJ2-3; D might be TRBD2 (6 bases). From germline, CDR1 is GTSNPN and CDR2 SVGIG (reference sequence). The CDR3 runs to 14 residues. The CDR3 nucleotides read TGTGCGCTCGGTAAGAGCGGGAGCACAGATACGCAGTATTTT. It translates to CALGKSGSTDTQYF. The full variable domain, in which reference TRBV30 and TRBJ2-3 provide the parts outside the CDR3, is SQTIHQWPATLVQPVGSPLSLECTVEGTSNPNLYWYRQAAGRGLQLLFYSVGIGQISSEVPQNLSASRPQDRQFILSSKKLLLSDSGFYLCALGKSGSTDTQYFGPGTRLTVL.

The chain has TRBV6-4 and TRBJ2-5, with TRBD2 identical over 8 bases. This CDR3 has 13 amino acids. With 5 bases clipped from V and 5 bases from J, the junction kept 4 bases outside the gene matches. Germline assignment: CDR1 MRHNA and CDR2 SNTAGT. Here the CDR3 DNA reads TGTGCCAGCAGTAGGACTAGCATGGAGACCCAGTACTTC. Translating it yields CASSRTSMETQYF.

The chain joins TRBV6-5 to TRBJ2-1; 11 bases match TRBD2. J was trimmed by 5 bases and V by 6 bases; bases with no gene match: 6. Germline values: CDR1 MNHEY, CDR2 SVGAGI. This CDR3 spans 15 amino acids. The chain's CDR3 is CASRAGLAENNEQFF. As DNA, the CDR3 is TGTGCCAGCAGGGCGGGACTAGCGGAAAACAATGAGCAGTTCTTC.

V usage is TRBV6-5 and J usage is TRBJ2-1; D is undetermined. CDR3 size: 13 residues. The germline V gene has CDR1 MNHEY and CDR2 SVGAGI. Trimming pared 5 bases from V and 4 bases from J, leaving 9 bases between. The CDR3, as DNA: TGTGCCAGCAGTACCGACATATACAATGAGCAGTTCTTC. Translated: CASSTDIYNEQFF.

The rearrangement joins TRBV14 to TRBJ1-1; D gene ambiguous. The germline gives CDR1 SGHDN, CDR2 FVKESK. The CDR3 covers 15 residues. Deletions cut 1 base from V and 6 bases from J, with 15 bases between. CDR3 nucleotides: TGTGCCAGCAGCCAAGGATTGGGCCTTTCCCCTGAAGCTTTCTTT. Translating gives CASSQGLGLSPEAFF.

The genes are TRBV6-5 and TRBJ2-7; the D gene is possibly TRBD1 (5 bases). V lost 8 bases to trimming and J lost 6 bases, with 14 bases between them. The CDR3 length is 12 residues. Germline CDR1 MNHEY, CDR2 SVGAGI. DNA of the CDR3: TGTGCCAGCGCGACAGTTTTAAGCGAGCAGTACTTC. It codes for CASATVLSEQYF.

This clone was seen a single time. The genes are TRBV28 and TRBJ1-1, with 9 bases matching TRBD1. Germline V gene lookup returns CDR1 MDHEN and CDR2 SYDVKM. The CDR3 contains 17 residues. CDR3 sequence (DNA): TGTGCTGCTGGGACAGGGTTAGTTGTTCGCGTGAACACTGAAGCTTTCTTT. This sequence encodes CAAGTGLVVRVNTEAFF.

The chain couples TRBV7-8 to TRBJ2-2; either TRBD1 or TRBD2 may fit D (5 bases each). V lost 5 bases, J lost 1 base, and 11 bases lay in between. CDR1 and CDR2 from the germline V gene are SGHVS and FQNEAQ. This CDR3 has 15 amino acids. Here the CDR3 reads CASSPGTVNTGELFF. The CDR3 nucleotides read TGTGCCAGCAGCCCCGGGACGGTGAACACCGGGGAGCTGTTTTTT.

V usage is TRBV6-7 and J usage is TRBJ2-2; D possibly matches TRBD1 or TRBD2 (5 bases each). TRBV6-7 has ORF status, its function being uncertain. The CDR3 totals 16 residues. V dropped 4 bases and J dropped 3 bases, with 15 bases sitting between them. The CDR3 DNA reads as TGTGCCAGCAGTTCTGTCGGGGCGCGGCACACCGGGGAGCTGTTTTTT. Its translation is CASSSVGARHTGELFF.

In its sample, this clone was seen once. The chain carries TRBV2 and TRBJ1-6; no reliable D call. Trimming took 3 bases from V and 9 from J, leaving 12 bases between them. Per the germline V gene, CDR1 is SNHLY and CDR2 is FYNNEI. The CDR3 covers 14 residues. Here the CDR3 DNA reads TGTGCCAGCAGTGAGGCCCGGGGTAGTTCACCCCTCCACTTT. It yields the protein CASSEARGSSPLHF.

The chain links TRBV20-1 to TRBJ1-2; tentative D call: TRBD1 (6 bases). V was pared by 6 bases and J by 7 bases, with 12 bases between. Germline CDR1 DFQATT, CDR2 SNEGSKA (reference sequence). The CDR3 covers 11 residues. The CDR3 here is CSARGSGGYTF. Written as DNA, the CDR3 is TGCAGTGCCAGGGGTAGTGGTGGCTACACCTTC.

The chain combines TRBV2 with TRBJ1-1; TRBD1 aligns across 11 bases. The CDR3 has 13 amino acids. Per germline, CDR1 SNHLY and CDR2 FYNNEI. The V gene end was trimmed by 7 bases and the J gene end by 5 bases; junction bases not matched to a gene: 3. CDR3: CASTGTGGTEAFF. In nucleotides, the CDR3 is TGTGCCAGCACTGGGACAGGGGGAACTGAAGCTTTCTTT.

The genes are TRBV25-1 and TRBJ1-1; the match to TRBD1 covers 7 bases. The V gene end was trimmed by 6 bases and the J gene end by 6 bases; junction bases not matched to a gene: 13. The CDR3 runs to 15 residues. Germline loops: CDR1 MGHDK, CDR2 SYGVNS. The CDR3, as DNA: TGTGCCAGCAGCGAACGTACAGGGGATGCGGCTGAAGCTTTCTTT. Translation: CASSERTGDAAEAFF.

The V and J genes are TRBV10-3 and TRBJ2-5; unclear D gene. V dropped 2 bases and J dropped 4 bases, with 11 bases sitting between them. The germline gives CDR1 ENHRY, CDR2 SYGVKD. The CDR3 is 14 residues long. In nucleotides, the CDR3 is TGTGCCATCAGTGAGCGGCCAGCCCCAGAGACCCAGTACTTC. It specifies CAISERPAPETQYF.